These 20 T cell receptor beta chains were all obtained from the same sample, sequenced in a study of T cell repertoires in cytomegalovirus infection. TCRdb redid the calling of the reads with MiXCR, one entry per CDR3 protein. The sample shows roughly 640,000 distinct CDR3 sequences, roughly 24% of them seen only once. The source material was CD8+ T cells from PBMCs. Receptors originate from a human donor in good health (CMV status not recorded). Some clones in this sample may be carry-over from other donors' samples.

This clonotype was observed at least ten times. The V and J genes are TRBV7-9 and TRBJ1-1, with unresolved D. The CDR3 is 10 residues long. Germline values: CDR1 SEHNR, CDR2 FQNEAQ (reference sequence). Trimming removed 11 bases from V and 1 base from J, with 5 bases in between. Written as DNA, the CDR3 is TGTGCCGTGAAGAACACTGAAGCTTTCTTT. This gives the protein CAVKNTEAFF.

Notes on this clonotype: At one of its ends the junction is not consistent with the germline gene, which may arise from a read error. V is TRBV2 and J is TRBJ2-1, with D unclear. The CDR3 is made up of 11 amino acids. Germline lookup yields CDR1 SNHLY and CDR2 FYNNEI. The CDR3 reads CASVGDLAGVF. The CDR3 DNA is TGTGCCAGCGTAGGAGACCTTGCCGGAGTCTTC.

This chain links TRBV19 with TRBJ2-7; D possibly corresponds to TRBD2 (7 bases). The V and J ends lost 9 bases and 3 bases respectively, with 24 bases between them. The CDR3 is made up of 16 amino acids. CDR1 is LNHDA, CDR2 SQIVND, per germline (reference sequence). As DNA, the CDR3 is TGTGCCAGCGCCGAGCCCGCGGGGGCCTACCTCTACGAGCAGTACTTC. The encoded protein is CASAEPAGAYLYEQYF.

This clonotype occurred many times. The chain combines TRBV6-1 with TRBJ2-1; TRBD1 might be the D (6 bases). With 6 bases removed from V and 10 bases from J, the gap between germline ends came to 13 bases. Germline V CDR1 and CDR2: MNHNS, SASEGT. The CDR3 has 12 amino acids. As DNA, the CDR3 is TGTGCCAGCAGCAGGGGATCGGGGGAGCAGTTCTTC. Translating gives CASSRGSGEQFF.

In this sample, this clonotype turned up a few times. The V and J genes are TRBV27 and TRBJ2-7, with 8 bases matching TRBD1. J lost 3 bases, V lost 9 bases, and 13 bases had no gene match. CDR1 and CDR2 (germline): MNHEY, SMNVEV (reference sequence). This CDR3 comprises 15 residues. CDR3 sequence (DNA): TGTGCCAGTCAGATAGGCTCTGGACAGGGCTACGAGCAGTACGTC. Translated: CASQIGSGQGYEQYV.

This chain links TRBV29-1 with TRBJ2-7, with 7 nucleotides matching TRBD2. The trim removed 6 bases at V and 2 bases at J, leaving 4 bases unmatched. The CDR3 has 12 amino acids. The germline gives CDR1 SQVTM, CDR2 ANQGSEA. In DNA form, the CDR3 reads TGCAGCGTCTGCGGGGGAACCTACGAGCAGTACGTC. Its translation is CSVCGGTYEQYV.

The chain couples TRBV29-1 to TRBJ1-2, with D possibly being TRBD1 (6 bases). Deletions cut 5 bases from V and 6 bases from J, with 13 bases between. CDR3 length: 12 residues. Germline-derived CDR1 and CDR2 are SQVTM and ANQGSEA. The CDR3 DNA reads as TGCAGCGTTCAGGACAGCGAGAATGGCTACACCTTC. Protein: CSVQDSENGYTF.

This clonotype was counted between two and nine times. The chain couples TRBV27 to TRBJ2-2; D is perhaps TRBD2 (5 bases). Looked up from germline, CDR1 is MNHEY and CDR2 is SMNVEV (reference sequence). The germline V and J ends were trimmed by 8 bases and 6 bases, with 10 bases remaining between them. The CDR3 contains 12 residues. CDR3 loop: CASEGRAGELFF. The CDR3 region has the DNA TGTGCCAGCGAGGGTAGAGCCGGGGAGCTGTTTTTT.

This clonotype occurred a few times. This chain connects TRBV20-1 to TRBJ2-7; perhaps TRBD2 as D (8 bases). Trimming left V 4 bases short and J 3 bases short, with 22 bases between. This CDR3 spans 16 amino acids. Germline values: CDR1 DFQATT, CDR2 SNEGSKA (reference sequence). CDR3 in DNA: TGCAGTGCTACTGACCGGACAGGCGGGGGGAGCTACGAGCAGTACTTC. Protein: CSATDRTGGGSYEQYF.

This clonotype was seen many times. The rearrangement joins TRBV28 to TRBJ2-3, with 12 bases identical to TRBD2. Germline V gene sequence: CDR1 MDHEN, CDR2 SYDVKM. This CDR3 has 14 residues. Unmatched junction bases numbered 4, after V lost 6 bases and J lost 6 bases. This CDR3 is CASSPSGGEDTQYF. CDR3 DNA: TGTGCCAGCAGCCCTAGCGGGGGGGAGGATACGCAGTATTTT.

The chain joins TRBV5-4 to TRBJ2-1; TRBD2 agrees at 8 bases. The CDR3 covers 15 residues. Per germline, CDR1 SGHNT and CDR2 YYREEE (reference sequence). Trimming took 0 bases from V and 9 from J; bases not matched to a gene: 8. DNA of the CDR3: TGTGCCAGCAGCTTGGTCCCGGGACTAGGTTTTGAGCAGTTCTTC. This encodes CASSLVPGLGFEQFF.

This clonotype has only a few counts. A much larger clone is a single base away; this may be a read error. The chain combines TRBV14 with TRBJ1-2; 11 bases match TRBD1. Germline assignment: CDR1 SGHDN and CDR2 FVKESK. V was clipped by 4 bases and J by 7 bases; unmatched bases: 2. The CDR3 loop spans 13 amino acids. The CDR3 protein is CASSPGTGGGYTF. The CDR3 bases are TGTGCCAGCAGCCCCGGGACAGGGGGTGGCTACACCTTC.

In the case of this clonotype: Since a much larger clone is just one base distant, this may be a read error. The chain recombines TRBV7-8 with TRBJ2-1; TRBD2 is a possible D gene (7 bases). This CDR3 has 15 amino acids. Looked up from germline, CDR1 is SGHVS and CDR2 is FQNEAQ. The CDR3 sequence is CASNLTGGRYNEQFF. The CDR3 DNA sequence: TGTGCCAGCAACTTAACCGGGGGGCGTTACAATGAGCAGTTCTTC.

Ten or more counts support this clonotype. J is TRBJ2-3 and V is TRBV4-1, with 8 positions matching TRBD2. CDR3 size: 15 residues. Per germline, CDR1 MGHRA and CDR2 YSYEKL. J was trimmed by 5 bases and V by 8 bases; bases with no gene match: 12. CDR3 nucleotides: TGCGCCAGCCTTGCGATGGAGAGCGGGGGAGATACGCAGTATTTT. It encodes CASLAMESGGDTQYF.

In this sample, this clonotype turned up many times. J is TRBJ2-5 and V is TRBV6-1; D possibly corresponds to TRBD2 (5 bases). This CDR3 spans 13 amino acids. Germline CDR1 MNHNS, CDR2 SASEGT. V gave up 5 bases and J gave up 5 bases, with 12 bases separating them. DNA for the CDR3: TGTGCCAGCAGTCGAACTAGGTTTGAGACCCAGTACTTC. Translated: CASSRTRFETQYF.

The gene calls are TRBV28 and TRBJ2-3, with 11 bases identical to TRBD2. CDR1 and CDR2 from the germline V gene are MDHEN and SYDVKM. The V segment lost 5 bases and the J segment 6 bases; nucleotides outside the gene matches: 10. The length of the CDR3 is 16 residues. CDR3 region: CASSLQLAGAGDTQYF. The CDR3, as DNA: TGTGCCAGCAGTCTACAACTAGCGGGGGCCGGGGATACGCAGTATTTT.

The sample holds a few counts of this clonotype. V and J are TRBV29-1 and TRBJ2-5, with TRBD2 as a possible D gene (6 bases). Trimming stripped 2 bases from V and 1 base from J, with 14 bases between. The CDR3 consists of 15 residues. Per the germline V gene, CDR1 is SQVTM and CDR2 is ANQGSEA. CDR3 in DNA: TGCAGCGTTGAATGGTTGGCGGGGACCCAAGAGACCCAGTACTTC. The encoded protein is CSVEWLAGTQETQYF.

V is TRBV28 and J is TRBJ2-1; TRBD2 aligns across 12 bases. The germline V gene has CDR1 MDHEN and CDR2 SYDVKM. The CDR3 length is 15 residues. V trimming: 7 bases; J trimming: 7 bases; junction bases outside the gene matches: 8. The CDR3 spells CASKKLAGGPNEQFF. CDR3 coding DNA: TGTGCCAGCAAAAAACTAGCGGGGGGTCCTAATGAGCAGTTCTTC.

The table lists this clonotype with a few counts. The chain couples TRBV6-2 or TRBV6-3 to TRBJ2-7, with TRBD2 identical over 10 bases. The CDR3 runs 12 residues. J was trimmed by 1 base and V by 11 bases; bases with no gene match: 2. CDR1 is MNHEY and CDR2 is SVGEGT in the germline V gene. The CDR3 loop reads CAASGGSYEQYV. The DNA for the CDR3 is TGTGCCGCTAGCGGGGGTTCCTACGAGCAGTACGTC.

The chain uses TRBV4-1 and TRBJ2-1; D may be TRBD2 (6 bases). V lost 4 bases to trimming and J lost 5 bases, with 12 bases between them. Germline assignment: CDR1 MGHRA and CDR2 YSYEKL. The CDR3 sequence is 14 residues long. CDR3: CASSPVGGHNEQFF. CDR3 coding DNA: TGCGCCAGCAGCCCCGTCGGAGGGCACAATGAGCAGTTCTTC.